Below, one T cell receptor beta chain is given with its context. Sequenced by immunoSEQ multiplex PCR; TCRdb stores in-frame clones only, minus some. This table holds about 55,000 clones, more than 75% found once. The ends were cut back, 0 bases at V and 7 bases at J, with 10 bases in the middle. The CDR3 runs 14 residues. Germline CDR1 SGDLS, CDR2 YYNGEE. The sample is drawn from a study of blood T cell repertoires in COVID-19. Sequences were obtained from peripheral blood. This chain joins TRBV9 and TRBJ2-2; possible D gene TRBD1, 6 bases. The receptor's source is a man between 65 and 80 years old with acute or convalescent COVID-19. In DNA, the CDR3 is TGTGCCAGCAGCGTAGAATCAGGGGTCGGGGAGCTGTTTTTT. Amino acid sequence: CASSVESGVGELFF. The full variable domain, with the rest looked up from reference TRBV9 and TRBJ2-2, is DSGVTQTPKHLITATGQRVTLRCSPRSGDLSVYWYQQSLDQGLQFLIQYYNGEERAKGNILERFSAQQFPDLHSELNLSSLELGDSALYFCASSVESGVGELFFGEGSRLTVL.